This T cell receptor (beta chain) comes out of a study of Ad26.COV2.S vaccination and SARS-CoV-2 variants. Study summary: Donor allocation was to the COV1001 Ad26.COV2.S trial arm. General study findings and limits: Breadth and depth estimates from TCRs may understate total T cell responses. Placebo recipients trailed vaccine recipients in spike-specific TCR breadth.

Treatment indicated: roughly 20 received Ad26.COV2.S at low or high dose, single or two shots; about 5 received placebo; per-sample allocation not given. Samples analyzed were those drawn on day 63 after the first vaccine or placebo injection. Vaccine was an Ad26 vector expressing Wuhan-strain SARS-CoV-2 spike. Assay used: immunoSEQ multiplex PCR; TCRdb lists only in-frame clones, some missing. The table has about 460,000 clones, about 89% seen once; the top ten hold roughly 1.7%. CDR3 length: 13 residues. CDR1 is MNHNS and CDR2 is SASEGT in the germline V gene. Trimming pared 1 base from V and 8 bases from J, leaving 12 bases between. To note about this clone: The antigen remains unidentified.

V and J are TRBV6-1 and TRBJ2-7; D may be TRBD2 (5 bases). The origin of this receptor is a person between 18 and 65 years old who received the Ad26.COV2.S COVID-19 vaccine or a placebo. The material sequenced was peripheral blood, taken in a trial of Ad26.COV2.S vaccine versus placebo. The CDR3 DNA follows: TGTGCCAGCAGTGAAGGTCGATGGGAGAAGCAGTACTTC. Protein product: CASSEGRWEKQYF.